This T cell receptor (beta chain) originates from a study of cytomegalovirus exposure and HLA in healthy donors (dated by TCRdb to the late 2010s). Concerning the study at large: According to an earlier analysis of a few hundred of the donors, 200 million or so T cells yielded 90 million to 130 million unique TCR beta sequences and about 280 Gb of sequence data. Roughly 300 gigabases of sequencing data and about 92 million unique TCR sequences made up an early release that covered around 640 HLA-typed donors. Of the roughly 400 genotyped donors, 81% were placed in the genetic ancestry cluster associated with self-reported Caucasian donors. The aim of the study was to test whether cataloging public T cell receptors could identify signatures of past pathogen exposure. The study profiled the T cell repertoires of about 640 subjects by immunosequencing and related them to cytomegalovirus serostatus. In addition to the first cohort of approximately 670 subjects, a separate validation cohort of around 110 different subjects was used. High-throughput TCR immunosequencing, statistical association of individual TCRs with disease status, and machine learning were combined to predict cytomegalovirus infection status. A later analysis re-examined previously published TCR beta repertoires from just over 650 donors and added high-resolution HLA genotyping to investigate patterns of TCR occurrence. In the later analysis, no new phenotypic data were used to find candidate immune exposures; instead, reliance was placed on TCR beta sequences and their occurrence across donors. In an earlier analysis of a few hundred of the donors, high-throughput TCR beta sequencing was used to judge whether each TCR beta V gene segment behaved as functional or pseudogenic. Donor age, sex, ethnicity and CMV serostatus were collected together with the repertoire data. In a later genetic analysis, genome-wide SNP genotypes for 398 of the 666 donors were used, and that subset was treated as a discovery cohort. Every discovery cohort repertoire had been produced on one sequencing platform. Both class I and class II loci were covered by HLA typing, at four-digit resolution. The number of typed donors differed by locus: about 620-640 for A, B, C, DRB1 and DQB1; approximately 540 for DQA1; some 610 for DPA1; and 400 to 480 for DPB1. Four to six DR-DQ haplotypes were handled as single units for association and clustering, since linkage in the cohort was strong. On average, 235,054 unique TCR beta nucleotide sequences were sequenced per donor among about 400 genotyped donors of the cohort, with roughly 18% of those sequences being non-productive.

The method behind the library was the immunoSEQ multiplex PCR assay. A mixture of 60 forward primers for TCR Vbeta segments and 13 reverse primers for TCR Jbeta segments was used in the multiplex PCR. The CDR3 region of rearranged TCR beta genes was amplified from genomic DNA by a multiplex PCR assay. On the Illumina HiSeq System, the amplified TCR beta libraries were sequenced as 87-base-pair reads. The original methods were these. A later analysis counted some 80 million unique TCR beta chains across the roughly 700 repertoires, and around 9.9 million of these chains were shared by at least two donors. A nearest-neighbor algorithm error-corrected the raw reads and collapsed the reads into unique sequences, merging closely related sequences to remove PCR and sequencing errors. To assign V, D and J gene segments, CDR3 sequences were aligned to IMGT reference sequences. For a sequence to be retained, a match of at least six nucleotides to both a V gene segment and a J gene segment was required. Rearrangements were classified as productive when the CDR3 lacked stop codons and remained in frame with V and J, and all other rearrangements were classified as non-productive. Following IMGT convention, CDR3 was defined as the stretch from the second conserved V-encoded cysteine to the conserved J-encoded phenylalanine. Sequences without an unambiguous match to a single V gene segment were excluded from the earlier analysis of 587 of the donors. In an earlier analysis of roughly 500 of the donors, V segments were called functional above 56.7% productive rearrangements and were called segregating when the between-donor standard deviation exceeded 5%. A statistical classification framework was built for diagnosing cytomegalovirus status from the catalog of TCR beta chain sequences. In a later analysis, V and J genes were assigned by comparing TCR nucleotide sequences against IMGT/GENE-DB human TR gene sequences. The TCRdist pipeline was used in a later analysis to assign CDR3 sequences and most-parsimonious VDJ recombination scenarios. In a later analysis, each TCR beta chain was defined by its CDR3 amino acid sequence together with its V-gene family, and reads lacking a unique V-gene family were excluded. A later analysis removed 592 highly shared, low-generation-probability nucleotide sequences to deal with suspected cross-contamination and a sequencing artifact. In a later analysis, a clonal expansion index for each public chain was calculated from normalized within-repertoire ranks of inferred template counts. In a later analysis, generation probabilities were computed with a VDJ recombination model fitted to out-of-frame rearrangements, and the resulting probabilities were checked against IGoR. A later analysis scored TCR-TCR, TCR-HLA and TCR-CMV co-occurrence with hypergeometric tests, applying a repertoire-size bias correction to TCR pairs. To estimate false discovery rates, a later analysis permuted the HLA or CMV assignments 20 times. In a later analysis, co-occurring TCRs were grouped using DBSCAN, and TCRdist sequence similarity was added for clustering within HLA-allele-positive subsets. Repertoires with fewer than 30,000 or more than 120,000 public chains, plus five repertoires with anomalous nucleotide sharing, were excluded from co-occurrence clustering. TCRdb took over this immuneACCESS table, retaining in-frame rearrangements with V and J assigned. Such tables are incomplete; in checked studies, under half of the missing clones stem from an unresolved V gene, and the remainder is unexplained. The V and J calls and clone size were taken over from that table, and D and trimming were inferred from the DNA. The sample table records around 190,000 clones; 84% of these occur just once. The top ten clones comprise approximately 1.2% of the sample.

General study outcomes and caveats: According to a later analysis, TCR association rates differed among HLA loci, with DRB1 alleles showing the most associated TCRs and HLA-C alleles showing the fewest. A further reported finding was that TCR beta sequences accurately predicted the HLA-A and HLA-B alleles for most subjects in the first cohort. Most TCR sequences were observed very rarely across donors, whereas some public TCRs were present in many individuals. According to the authors, the approach could potentially be generalized to other disease states and immunological phenotypes. According to a later analysis, most CMV-associated TCR beta chains appeared to be HLA-restricted, and the HLA associations seemed to be driven largely by CMV exposure. Cytomegalovirus status was reported to be diagnosed by the classifier with high specificity and sensitivity in both the original and validation cohorts. The sequencing pipeline was judged likely to have produced a cluster of highly shared sequence variants as a technical artifact. In this cohort, only TCR beta chains were sequenced, and detectable features were limited by the absence of alpha or paired-chain data. Correlated functional status among segregating V segments might reflect linkage disequilibrium, but an unknown experimental factor could not be ruled out. A few of the identified cytomegalovirus-associated TCR beta chains were confirmed in vitro to be specific for cytomegalovirus antigens. Assigning TCR associations to individual alleles was difficult when HLA alleles, especially DR and DQ, strongly co-occurred. V-gene and J-gene trimming of TCR beta chains was associated with a missense DCLRE1C variant in a later genetic analysis, and the association was replicated in an independent cohort. In an earlier analysis of approximately 590 of the donors, most TCR beta V segments were observed in productive rearrangements about 90% or about 30% of the time, broadly matching IMGT annotations. Specific HLA alleles were associated with more than 15,000 TCR beta sequences at a false discovery rate of 0.05 in a later analysis. In a later genetic analysis, fewer N-insertions in productive TCRs were reported among donors in an Asian-associated ancestry cluster than the approximately 710-donor mean. The presence/absence analyses assumed that sequencing depth was roughly uniform across donors, and that assumption may not be true. In a later analysis, several top co-occurrence clusters were reported to appear linked to parvovirus B19, influenza, CMV and Epstein-Barr virus. In a later analysis, HLA-associated TCR beta chains were found to be more clonally expanded and to have lower generation probabilities than equally common non-associated chains. Some IMGT-functional V segments, including TRBV6-2 and TRBV6-3, could not be distinguished by the 87-base-pair reads and were therefore excluded. Because counts were too low, about 15 rarely observed V segments, including chromosome 9 orphons, were left out of the earlier analysis of 587 of the donors. Because HLA typing was unavailable for some donors at each locus, only the typed subset was used in association tests. A total of 150 or so TCR beta chains were listed by the study as associated with cytomegalovirus. CMV serostatus was the only immune exposure information available for the cohort.

With respect to this clone: Its antigen is unknown. Base qualities are missing; no much larger clone stands one base away.

The cohort comprised 710 or so healthy bone marrow donors. All cohort members were sampled while nominally healthy, although unrecorded immune exposures were likely present. The donor was CMV seropositive and was included in the group of about 290 seropositive cohort members. A peripheral blood sample was collected from each donor, and TCR beta sequencing was performed on peripheral blood mononuclear cells. Genomic DNA was extracted from the blood cell samples with the Qiagen DNeasy Blood Extraction Kit. There are 15 amino acids in the CDR3, from cysteine to phenylalanine inclusive. Left in the record is the CDR3 DNA by itself, 45 bases read in frame from the first base. Relative to germline, V is missing 6 bases and J is missing 2 bases, with 7 bases of the junction outside any gene match. CDR1 and CDR2 are drawn from the germline V gene (reference sequence): PRHDT, FYEKMQ.

The receptor was isolated from a girl aged 2 to 10 in good health and CMV-seropositive. Recombination linked TRBV13 to TRBJ1-2, with 9 bases in between that match TRBD1. The sequencing sample was made of PBMCs. At the DNA level, the sequence is TGTGCCAGCAGAGAAACAGGGGGCTTAAACTATGGCTACACCTTC. This codes for CASRETGGLNYGYTF.